The 17 T cell receptor beta chains below come from one sample, sequenced in a study of T-cell reconstitution after alpha-beta-depleted transplantation in children. A TCRbeta library incorporating unique molecular identifiers was prepared. MiXCR was run by TCRdb on the PCR reads, yielding one entry per CDR3 protein. Of some 500,000 distinct CDR3 sequences listed, around 18% are singletons. The sequences come from PBMCs from the stem cell graft donor, collected from the stem cell graft. These receptors originate from a human donor who donated a stem cell graft to a child with acute lymphoblastic leukemia.

This clonotype was counted a few times. The chain joins TRBV10-3 to TRBJ2-7; TRBD1 agrees at 8 bases. Looked up from germline, CDR1 is ENHRY and CDR2 is SYGVKD. Losses at the gene ends were 4 bases for V and 4 bases for J; bases not matched to a gene: 9. This CDR3 spans 15 amino acids. The CDR3 sequence: CAISGEAGGPYEQYF. DNA of the CDR3: TGTGCCATCAGTGGGGAGGCAGGGGGCCCTTACGAGCAGTACTTC.

The chain is built from TRBV5-1 and TRBJ2-7; 9 bases are shared with TRBD2. The CDR3 length is 15 residues. V trimming: 6 bases; J trimming: 1 base; junction bases outside the gene matches: 8. Germline CDR1 SGHRS, CDR2 YFSETQ. CDR3 coding DNA: TGCGCCAGCAAAACCGGGACTAGCTATTCCTACGAGCAGTACTTC. The encoded protein is CASKTGTSYSYEQYF.

The chain carries TRBV9 and TRBJ2-6; the D gene is possibly TRBD1 (5 bases). Germline CDR1 reads SGDLS; CDR2 reads YYNGEE. The V gene lost 0 bases and the J gene lost 2 bases, with 6 bases spanning the gap. This CDR3 region has 15 residues. The CDR3, as DNA: TGTGCCAGCAGCGTAGCAGGGACTGGGGCCAACGTCCTGACTTTC. Encoded protein: CASSVAGTGANVLTF.

This chain links TRBV12-3 or TRBV12-4 with TRBJ2-7; either TRBD1 or TRBD2 may supply D (7 bases each). CDR3 length equals 15 residues. V was pared by 4 bases and J by 5 bases, with 18 bases between. CDR3 residues: CASSYRTGAGDEQYF. CDR3 in DNA: TGTGCCAGCAGTTACCGTACAGGGGCGGGGGACGAGCAGTACTTC.

The genes are TRBV29-1 and TRBJ1-2; perhaps TRBD1 as D (5 bases). The V end was cut by 4 bases, the J end by 3 bases, with 9 bases between. The CDR3 sequence is 12 residues long. CDR1 and CDR2 from the germline V gene are SQVTM and ANQGSEA. This CDR3 reads CSVVRADYGYTF. Here the CDR3 DNA reads TGCAGCGTTGTCAGGGCGGACTATGGCTACACCTTC. Supplemented by reference TRBV29-1 and TRBJ1-2, the full variable domain reads SAVISQKPSRDICQRGTSLTIQCQVDSQVTMMFWYRQQPGQSLTLIATANQGSEATYESGFVIDKFPISRPNLTFSTLTVSNMSPEDSSIYLCSVVRADYGYTFGSGTRLTVV.

V and J are TRBV6-5 and TRBJ2-1; 7 bases agree with TRBD2. J was trimmed by 8 bases and V by 4 bases; bases with no gene match: 14. CDR3 length: 16 amino acids. The germline V gene encodes CDR1 MNHEY and CDR2 SVGAGI. The chain's CDR3 is CASSFHGRPGGDEQFF. The CDR3 nucleotides read TGTGCCAGCAGTTTTCACGGGAGGCCCGGGGGAGATGAGCAGTTCTTC.

The V call is TRBV9, the J call TRBJ2-3; TRBD2 matches at 13 bases. V was clipped by 4 bases and J by 3 bases; unmatched bases: 5. Germline values: CDR1 SGDLS, CDR2 YYNGEE. This CDR3 comprises 16 residues. CDR3 in DNA: TGTGCCAGCAGCTATTGGACTAGCGGGAGAACAGATACGCAGTATTTT. It is translated as CASSYWTSGRTDTQYF. The full variable domain, completed using reference TRBV9 and TRBJ2-3, is DSGVTQTPKHLITATGQRVTLRCSPRSGDLSVYWYQQSLDQGLQFLIQYYNGEERAKGNILERFSAQQFPDLHSELNLSSLELGDSALYFCASSYWTSGRTDTQYFGPGTRLTVL.

This rearrangement joins TRBV2 to TRBJ2-3; possible D gene TRBD2, 6 bases. CDR3 length: 15 amino acids. Germline V gene lookup returns CDR1 SNHLY and CDR2 FYNNEI. V shed 6 bases and J shed 5 bases, with 18 bases lying between them. CDR3 in amino acids: CASRGYGSPGDTQYF. CDR3 DNA: TGTGCCAGCAGAGGATACGGGAGTCCGGGAGATACGCAGTATTTT.

The CDR3 is CSVVAASYNEQFF. CDR3 sequence (DNA): TGCAGTGTCGTCGCGGCATCCTACAATGAGCAGTTCTTC. The J gene is TRBJ2-1, the V gene TRBV20-1; no definite D call. The CDR3 covers 13 residues. Germline V CDR1 and CDR2: DFQATT, SNEGSKA (reference sequence). Trimming cost V 7 bases and J 1 base, with 11 bases left between them.

This chain joins TRBV5-1 and TRBJ1-1; D is undetermined. Germline V gene lookup returns CDR1 SGHRS and CDR2 YFSETQ. V was shortened by 1 base and J by 1 base, with 11 bases between the two germline ends. The CDR3 covers 15 residues. In nucleotides, the CDR3 is TGCGCCAGCAGCTTGAAGGTTAGGAAGAACACTGAAGCTTTCTTT. This translates into CASSLKVRKNTEAFF.

This clonotype was observed a few times. This rearrangement joins TRBV4-1 to TRBJ2-3; D is unresolved. V was clipped by 1 base and J by 1 base, with 9 bases between them. Germline V gene data show CDR1 as MGHRA and CDR2 as YSYEKL. CDR3 size: 15 residues. This chain's CDR3 is CASSQGFSRTDTQYF. As DNA, the CDR3 is TGCGCCAGCAGCCAAGGTTTCAGCCGCACAGATACGCAGTATTTT.

This clonotype was detected only a few times. This rearrangement joins TRBV5-1 to TRBJ1-1; D not certain. Trimming left V 3 bases short and J 0 bases short, with 21 bases between. The germline V gene encodes CDR1 SGHRS and CDR2 YFSETQ. This CDR3 has 18 amino acids. CDR3 bases: TGCGCCAGCAGCTACTCCCACGGGAGTTCTCTGATGAACACTGAAGCTTTCTTT. It specifies CASSYSHGSSLMNTEAFF.

This clonotype came up a few times. The chain has TRBV5-6 and TRBJ1-2; 9 bases line up with TRBD1. The V gene's germline CDR1 is SGHDT and CDR2 YYEEEE. J lost 7 bases, V lost 2 bases, and 9 bases had no gene match. The CDR3 runs 15 residues. The CDR3 here is CASSLGGTGGVGYTF. Here the CDR3 DNA reads TGTGCCAGCAGCTTAGGGGGAACAGGGGGCGTTGGCTACACCTTC.

This clonotype came up a few times. The chain couples TRBV18 to TRBJ1-1; tentatively, D is TRBD1 (6 bases). Germline loops: CDR1 KGHSH, CDR2 LQKENI. The CDR3 has 15 residues. The V end was cut by 3 bases, the J end by 4 bases, with 15 bases between. The CDR3 reads CASSPTDSRSTEAFF. The CDR3, as DNA: TGTGCCAGCTCACCTACGGACAGTAGGAGCACTGAAGCTTTCTTT.

This chain links TRBV20-1 with TRBJ2-7; maybe TRBD1 (6 bases). Germline V CDR1 and CDR2: DFQATT, SNEGSKA (reference sequence). The germline V and J ends were trimmed by 6 bases and 3 bases, with 18 bases remaining between them. CDR3 size: 14 residues. As DNA, the CDR3 is TGCAGTGCCGCACAGCCCGGGACACTCTACGAGCAGTACTTC. Amino acids: CSAAQPGTLYEQYF.

This clonotype has more than one count but fewer than ten. V usage is TRBV5-1 and J usage is TRBJ1-2; possibly TRBD1 for D (6 bases). This CDR3 is 15 amino acids long. The germline V gene encodes CDR1 SGHRS and CDR2 YFSETQ. The ends were cut back, 3 bases at V and 6 bases at J, with 18 bases in the middle. The CDR3 DNA follows: TGCGCCAGCAGCTCTTTCCCCACAGGGTTTGATGGCTACACCTTC. Translated, it gives CASSSFPTGFDGYTF.

The chain uses TRBV7-9 and TRBJ1-1; D not certain. V lost 4 bases and J lost 1, with 10 bases in between. Germline V gene sequence: CDR1 SEHNR, CDR2 FQNEAQ (reference sequence). This CDR3 region has 14 residues. The CDR3: CASSSTQTNTEAFF. The DNA of the CDR3 is TGTGCCAGCAGCTCAACCCAGACGAACACTGAAGCTTTCTTT.